One and the same sample provided the 8 T cell receptor beta chains below, sequenced in a study of blood T cell repertoires in COVID-19. Profiled with immunoSEQ multiplex PCR; TCRdb holds only in-frame clones, not every one. The data contain tens of thousands of clones, under 90% of them seen just once; the ten biggest clones take up roughly 4.2%. Sequences were obtained from peripheral blood. The receptors derive from an older woman with acute or convalescent COVID-19.

CDR3 sequence (DNA): TGCGCCAGCAGCTTTCAGGTAGGGGCCACTGAAGCTTTCTTT. Translation gives CASSFQVGATEAFF. The V gene is TRBV5-1, the J gene TRBJ1-1; possible D gene TRBD1, 5 bases. Trimming left V 2 bases short and J 4 bases short, with 12 bases between. Germline V gives CDR1 SGHRS, CDR2 YFSETQ. This CDR3 has 14 residues.

This clone was detected once. This chain links TRBV2 with TRBJ2-2; 14 bases are a match to TRBD2. There are 16 residues in the CDR3. With V trimmed by 5 bases and J by 7 bases, 6 bases remained unmatched. Germline CDR1 and CDR2: SNHLY and FYNNEI. The CDR3 coding sequence is TGTGCCAGCAGTTCCGGGACTAGCGGGAGTCGCGGGGAGCTGTTTTTT. Encoded protein: CASSSGTSGSRGELFF.

The CDR3 DNA follows: TGTGCCAGTAGTCCAGGGTCCACCTACGAGCAGTACTTC. Its translation is CASSPGSTYEQYF. V usage is TRBV19 and J usage is TRBJ2-7, with D perhaps matching TRBD1 (5 bases). In germline, CDR1 is LNHDA, CDR2 SQIVND (reference sequence). V was pared by 5 bases and J by 2 bases, with 10 bases between. This CDR3 region has 13 residues.

The genes are TRBV29-1 and TRBJ1-2; perhaps TRBD1 as D (6 bases). Trimming removed 4 bases from V and 0 bases from J, with 9 bases in between. CDR3 length: 13 amino acids. Germline assignment: CDR1 SQVTM and CDR2 ANQGSEA. CDR3 protein: CSVAAGANYGYTF. CDR3 nucleotides: TGCAGCGTTGCGGCAGGGGCTAACTATGGCTACACCTTC.

J is TRBJ1-1 and V is TRBV29-1; D is ambiguous. The ends were cut back, 4 bases at V and 1 base at J, with 7 bases in the middle. The CDR3 is 12 residues long. Germline V lookup: CDR1 SQVTM, CDR2 ANQGSEA. The CDR3 is CSVVRENTEAFF. The CDR3 DNA reads TGCAGCGTTGTACGGGAGAACACTGAAGCTTTCTTT.

The chain links TRBV5-1 to TRBJ2-3, with 10 bases lining up with TRBD2. With 2 bases clipped from V and 4 bases from J, the junction kept 4 bases outside the gene matches. Germline loops: CDR1 SGHRS, CDR2 YFSETQ. CDR3 length: 15 residues. The CDR3 coding sequence is TGCGCCAGCAGCTTACTAGCGGGGAGCTCAGATACGCAGTATTTT. It encodes CASSLLAGSSDTQYF. Variable domain in full (rest from reference TRBV5-1 and TRBJ2-3): KAGVTQTPRYLIKTRGQQVTLSCSPISGHRSVSWYQQTPGQGLQFLFEYFSETQRNKGNFPGRFSGRQFSNSRSEMNVSTLELGDSALYLCASSLLAGSSDTQYFGPGTRLTVL.

The rearrangement uses TRBV5-6 and TRBJ1-1; D remains unclear. The CDR3 is 17 residues long. Germline-derived CDR1 and CDR2 are SGHDT and YYEEEE. Trimming shortened V by 4 bases and J by 3 bases, and 22 bases separated the two germline ends. CDR3 residues: CASSLARHWIGDTEAFF. CDR3 sequence (DNA): TGTGCCAGCAGCCTAGCCCGACACTGGATCGGGGACACTGAAGCTTTCTTT.

The chain recombines TRBV7-2 with TRBJ1-1; 8 nucleotides agree with TRBD1. Germline CDR1 and CDR2: SGHTA and FQGNSA. The ends lost 3 bases at V and 4 bases at J; junction bases unmatched: 7. The CDR3 runs 15 residues. CDR3 protein: CASSFGDRRGTEAFF. The CDR3 region has the DNA TGTGCCAGCAGCTTTGGGGACAGGAGGGGCACTGAAGCTTTCTTT.